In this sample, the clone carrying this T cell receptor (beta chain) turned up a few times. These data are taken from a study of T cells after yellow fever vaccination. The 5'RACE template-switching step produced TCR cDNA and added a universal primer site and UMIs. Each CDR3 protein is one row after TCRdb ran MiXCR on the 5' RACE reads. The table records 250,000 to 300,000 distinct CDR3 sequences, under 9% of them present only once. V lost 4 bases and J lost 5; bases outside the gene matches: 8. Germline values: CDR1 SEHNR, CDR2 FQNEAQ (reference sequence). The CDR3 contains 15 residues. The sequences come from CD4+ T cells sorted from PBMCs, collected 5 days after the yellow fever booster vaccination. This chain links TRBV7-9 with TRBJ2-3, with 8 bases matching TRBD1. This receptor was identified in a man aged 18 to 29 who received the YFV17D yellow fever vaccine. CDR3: CASSSPDRDGDTQYF. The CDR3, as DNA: TGTGCCAGCAGCTCACCGGACAGGGATGGAGATACGCAGTATTTT.